This T cell receptor (beta chain) was found in a study of OX40 agonist ivuxolimab in advanced cancers. Study-level information: Dose-escalation subjects each had hepatocellular carcinoma, melanoma, renal cell or head and neck cancer. Study conclusions and caveats: Among patients with partial responses at 0.1-3.0 mg/kg, clonal expansion was among the lowest. In general, CD8+ T cells held more expanded clones than CD4+ did, on average.

Measured with immunoSEQ multiplex PCR; TCRdb has only the in-frame clones, and not every one. This sample carries 70,000 to 95,000 clones, roughly 89% of them seen once, and the ten largest clones take over 10%. This CDR3 comprises 13 residues. V shed 3 bases and J 8 bases; nucleotides not matched to a gene: 6. Germline V gene data show CDR1 as SQVTM and CDR2 as ANQGSEA. On this clone itself: Its matching antigen is unknown.

Sequences were derived from CD4+ or CD8+ T cells sorted from blood, sampled in a trial of the OX40 agonist ivuxolimab. This TCR came from an adult with an advanced solid tumor such as melanoma, head and neck, liver or kidney cancer. V usage is TRBV29-1 and J usage is TRBJ1-2; TRBD1 matches 10 bases. The CDR3: CSVEKGQGTGYTF. In DNA form, the CDR3 reads TGCAGCGTTGAGAAGGGACAGGGGACGGGCTACACCTTC.